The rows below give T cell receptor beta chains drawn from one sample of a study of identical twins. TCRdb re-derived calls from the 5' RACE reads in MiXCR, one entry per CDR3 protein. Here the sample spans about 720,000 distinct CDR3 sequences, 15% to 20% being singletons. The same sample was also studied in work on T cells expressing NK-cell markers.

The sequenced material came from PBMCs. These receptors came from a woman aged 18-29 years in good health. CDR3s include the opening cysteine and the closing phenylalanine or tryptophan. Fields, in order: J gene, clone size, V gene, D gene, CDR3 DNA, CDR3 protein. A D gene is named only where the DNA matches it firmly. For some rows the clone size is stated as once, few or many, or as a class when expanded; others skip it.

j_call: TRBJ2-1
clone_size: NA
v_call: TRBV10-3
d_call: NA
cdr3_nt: TGTGCCATCAGGGGTGATGAGCAGTTCTTC
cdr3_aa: CAIRGDEQFF

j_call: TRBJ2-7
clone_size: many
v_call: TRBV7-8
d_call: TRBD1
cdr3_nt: TGTGCCAGCAGCCTCGGGACAGGGGGGACCTACGAGCAGTACTTC
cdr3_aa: CASSLGTGGTYEQYF

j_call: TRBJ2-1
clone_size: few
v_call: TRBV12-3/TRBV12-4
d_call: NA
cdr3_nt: TGTGCCAGCAGTTTGAGGTCTGGTGAGCAAATACAGTTCTTC
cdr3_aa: CASSLRSGEQIQFF

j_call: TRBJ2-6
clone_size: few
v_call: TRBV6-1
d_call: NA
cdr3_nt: TGTGCCAGCACCCTGGGGGACTCTGGGGCCAACGTCCTGACTTTC
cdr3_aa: CASTLGDSGANVLTF

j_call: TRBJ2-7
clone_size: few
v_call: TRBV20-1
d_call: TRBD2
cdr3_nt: TGCAGTGCCACCTCCCCTAGCGGGAGCCGTCGGCAGTACTTC
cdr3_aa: CSATSPSGSRRQYF

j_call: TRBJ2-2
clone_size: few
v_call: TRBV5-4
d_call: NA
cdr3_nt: TGTGCCAGCAGCACTCGGGGTCGATGGACCGGGGAGCTGTTTTTT
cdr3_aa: CASSTRGRWTGELFF

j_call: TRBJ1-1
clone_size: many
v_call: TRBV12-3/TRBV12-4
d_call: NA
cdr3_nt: TGTGCCAGCAGTTTAGGACACAACACTGAAGCTTTCTTT
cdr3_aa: CASSLGHNTEAFF

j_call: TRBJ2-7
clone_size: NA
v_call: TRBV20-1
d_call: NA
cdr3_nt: TGCAGTGCTGGGCTTCCGGCTGTCTACGAGCAGTACTTC
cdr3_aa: CSAGLPAVYEQYF

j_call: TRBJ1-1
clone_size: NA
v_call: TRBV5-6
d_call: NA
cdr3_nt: TGTGCCAGCAGCTTATTCGTGGGCAGCACTGAAGCTTTCTTT
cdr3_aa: CASSLFVGSTEAFF

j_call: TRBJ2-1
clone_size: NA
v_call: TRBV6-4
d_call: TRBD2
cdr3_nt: TGTGCCAGCAGTGCAATAGCGGGAGCGGGAAATGAGCAGTTCTTC
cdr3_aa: CASSAIAGAGNEQFF

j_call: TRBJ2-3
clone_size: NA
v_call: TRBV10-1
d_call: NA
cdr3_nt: TGCGCCAGCAGGACGGACTCCACCTTGGGGACGCAGTATTTT
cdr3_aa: CASRTDSTLGTQYF

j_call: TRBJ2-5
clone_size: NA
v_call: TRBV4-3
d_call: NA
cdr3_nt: TGCGCCAGCAGCCACGGACCGATAAGAGAGGCCCAGTACTTC
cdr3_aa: CASSHGPIREAQYF

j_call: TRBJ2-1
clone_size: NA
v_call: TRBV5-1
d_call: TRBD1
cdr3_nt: TGCGCCAGCAGCTTAAACCGGGACAGTGAGCAGTTCTTC
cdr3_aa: CASSLNRDSEQFF

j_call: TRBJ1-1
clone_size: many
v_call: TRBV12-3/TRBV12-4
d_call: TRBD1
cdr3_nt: TGTGCCAGCAGTCCGGGACAGCTGAACACTGAAGCTTTCTTT
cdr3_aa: CASSPGQLNTEAFF

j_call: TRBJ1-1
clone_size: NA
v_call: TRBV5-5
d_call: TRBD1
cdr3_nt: TGTGCCAGCAGCCCAAAGCCGGGACAGCGCATTGAAGCTTTCTTT
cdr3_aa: CASSPKPGQRIEAFF

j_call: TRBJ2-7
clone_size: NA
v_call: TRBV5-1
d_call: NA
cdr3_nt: TGCGCCCCCTACGAGCAGTACTTC
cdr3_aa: CAPYEQYF

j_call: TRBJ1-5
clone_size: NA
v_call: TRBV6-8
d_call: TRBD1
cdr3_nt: TGTGCCAGCAGGCCGGGACAGTGCTATCAGCCCCAGCATTTT
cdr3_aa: CASRPGQCYQPQHF

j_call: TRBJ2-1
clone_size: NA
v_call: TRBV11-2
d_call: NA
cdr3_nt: TGTGCCAGCGACTCGGAGAGCTCCTACAATGAGCAGTTCTTC
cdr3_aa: CASDSESSYNEQFF

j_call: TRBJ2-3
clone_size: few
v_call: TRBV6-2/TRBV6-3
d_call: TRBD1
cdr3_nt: TGTGCCAGCATCATGGACAGGATTACAGATACGCAGTATTTT
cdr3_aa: CASIMDRITDTQYF

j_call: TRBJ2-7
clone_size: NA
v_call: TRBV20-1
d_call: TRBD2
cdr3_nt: TGCAGTGCTAGGAGTCGGACTAGCTACGAGCAGTACTTC
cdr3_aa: CSARSRTSYEQYF

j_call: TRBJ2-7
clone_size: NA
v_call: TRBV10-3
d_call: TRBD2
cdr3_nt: TGTGCCTCCCTTGGGGGGGATTCCTACGAGCAGTACTTC
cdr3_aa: CASLGGDSYEQYF

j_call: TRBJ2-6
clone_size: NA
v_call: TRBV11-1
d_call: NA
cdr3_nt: TGTGCCAGCAGCTCGCCGACAGGCCGACTCTCTGGGGCCAACGTCCTGACTTTC
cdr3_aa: CASSSPTGRLSGANVLTF

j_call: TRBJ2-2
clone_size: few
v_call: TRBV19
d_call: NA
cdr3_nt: TGTGCCAGTACCAACCTAAGGGAAGTCGGGGAGCTGTTTTTT
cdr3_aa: CASTNLREVGELFF

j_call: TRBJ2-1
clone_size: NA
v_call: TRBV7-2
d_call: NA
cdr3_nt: TGTGCCAGCAGCTTATTCGTGGGAAATGAGCAGTTCTTC
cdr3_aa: CASSLFVGNEQFF

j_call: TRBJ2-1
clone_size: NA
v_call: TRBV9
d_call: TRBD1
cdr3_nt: TGTGCCAGCAGCAGGGGACAGGGGGTTATGAAGTCCTACAATGAGCAGTTCTTC
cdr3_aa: CASSRGQGVMKSYNEQFF

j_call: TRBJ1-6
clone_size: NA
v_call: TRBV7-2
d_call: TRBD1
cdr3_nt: TGTGCCAGCAGCCCAGGACAGGGGATAACCCTCCACTTT
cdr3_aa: CASSPGQGITLHF

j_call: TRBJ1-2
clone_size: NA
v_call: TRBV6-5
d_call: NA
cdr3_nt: TGTGCCAGCAGTTCGGGGGGACGACAGGAGGACTATGGCTACACCTTC
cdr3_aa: CASSSGGRQEDYGYTF

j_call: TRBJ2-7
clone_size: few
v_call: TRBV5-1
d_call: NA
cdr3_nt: TGCGCCAGCAGCTTGGCGACATCGGGCGAGCAGTACTTC
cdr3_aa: CASSLATSGEQYF

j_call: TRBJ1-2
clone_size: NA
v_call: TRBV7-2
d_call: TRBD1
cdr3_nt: TGTGCCAGCAGCTTAAGAGGTGGGGACAGGCTCGGATACACCTTC
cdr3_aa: CASSLRGGDRLGYTF

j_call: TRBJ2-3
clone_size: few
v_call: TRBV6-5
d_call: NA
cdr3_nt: TGTGCCAGCAGTTACAGGGGACCTTATCATACGCAGTATTTT
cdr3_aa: CASSYRGPYHTQYF

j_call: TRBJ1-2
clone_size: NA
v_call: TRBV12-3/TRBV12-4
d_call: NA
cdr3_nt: TGTGCCAGCAGTTTATCACAGCTTAACTATGGCTACACCTTC
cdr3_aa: CASSLSQLNYGYTF

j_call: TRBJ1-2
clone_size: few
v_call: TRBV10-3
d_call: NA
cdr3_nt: TGTGCCATCATGGGGACGATACGCTATGGCTACACCTTC
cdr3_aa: CAIMGTIRYGYTF

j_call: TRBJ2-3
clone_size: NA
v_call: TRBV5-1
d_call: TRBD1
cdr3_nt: TGCGCCAGCAGCCCAACCCAAATGGACAGGAGAAATACAGATACGCAGTATTTT
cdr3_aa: CASSPTQMDRRNTDTQYF

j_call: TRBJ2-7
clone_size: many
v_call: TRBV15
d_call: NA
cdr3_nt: TGTGCCACCAGCAGAGATCGAGTGTCCTACGAGCAGTACTTC
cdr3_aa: CATSRDRVSYEQYF

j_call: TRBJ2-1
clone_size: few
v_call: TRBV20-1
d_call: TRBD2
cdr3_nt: TGCAGTGCGAATCGCGGGAGCATTACCTACAATGAGCAGTTCTTC
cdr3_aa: CSANRGSITYNEQFF

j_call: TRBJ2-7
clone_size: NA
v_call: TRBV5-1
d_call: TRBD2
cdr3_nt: TGCGCCAGCACCGTAGCGGGGGGGCGCGACGAGCAGTACTTC
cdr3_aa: CASTVAGGRDEQYF

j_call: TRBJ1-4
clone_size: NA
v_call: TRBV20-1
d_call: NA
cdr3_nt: TGCAGTGCTAGAGATCAAGCAGGGACTGAAAAACTGTTTTTT
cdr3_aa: CSARDQAGTEKLFF

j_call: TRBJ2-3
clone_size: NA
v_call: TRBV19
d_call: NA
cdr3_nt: TGTGCCAGTAGGCCCCAGGGCGGCACAGATACGCAGTATTTT
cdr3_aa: CASRPQGGTDTQYF

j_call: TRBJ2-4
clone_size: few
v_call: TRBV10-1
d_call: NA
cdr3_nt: TGCGCCAGCATTATAAGCGGACTATTAGCCAAAAACATTCAGTACTTC
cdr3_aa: CASIISGLLAKNIQYF

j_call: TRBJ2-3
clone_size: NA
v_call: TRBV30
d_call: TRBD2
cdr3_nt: TGTGCCTGGAGTGCGCCTGAGCGGGGCCTGAAAGATACGCAGTATTTT
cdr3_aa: CAWSAPERGLKDTQYF

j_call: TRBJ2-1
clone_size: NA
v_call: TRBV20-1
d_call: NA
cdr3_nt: TGCAGTGCTAGAGAGCTGACCGGGGGCAATGAGCAGTTCTTC
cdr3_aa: CSARELTGGNEQFF

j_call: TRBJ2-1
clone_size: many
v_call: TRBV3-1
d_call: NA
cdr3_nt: TGTGCCAGCAGCCCCCAGGGTCGTGAGCAGTTCTTC
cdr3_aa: CASSPQGREQFF

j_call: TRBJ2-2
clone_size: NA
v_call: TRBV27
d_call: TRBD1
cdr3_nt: TGTGCCAGTGGACAGGGGGACACCGGGGAGCTGTTTTTT
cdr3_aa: CASGQGDTGELFF

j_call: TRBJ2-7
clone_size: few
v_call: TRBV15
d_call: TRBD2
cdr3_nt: TGTGCCACCAGCAGAGAACGGGGGGGAGGCGAGCAGTACTTC
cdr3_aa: CATSRERGGGEQYF

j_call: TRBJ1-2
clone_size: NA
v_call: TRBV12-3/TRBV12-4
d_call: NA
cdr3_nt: TGTGCCAGCAGCTATGGACGGATCTCCTATGGCTACACCTTC
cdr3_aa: CASSYGRISYGYTF

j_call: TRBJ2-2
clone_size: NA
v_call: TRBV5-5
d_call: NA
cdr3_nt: TGTGCCAGCAGCCCGACAGGAACCACCGGGGAGCTGTTTTTT
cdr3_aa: CASSPTGTTGELFF

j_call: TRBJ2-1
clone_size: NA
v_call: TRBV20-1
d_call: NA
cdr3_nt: TGCAGTGGGGGCTCCTACAATGAGCAGTTCTTC
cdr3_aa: CSGGSYNEQFF

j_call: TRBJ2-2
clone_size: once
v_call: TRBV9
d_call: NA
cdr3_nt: TGTGCCAGCAGCGCCCCTCGGGGCAGGGCGAACACCGGGGAGCTGTTTTTT
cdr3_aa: CASSAPRGRANTGELFF

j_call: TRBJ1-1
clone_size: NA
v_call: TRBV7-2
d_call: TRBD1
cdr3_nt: TGTGCCAGCAGCTTGAACAGGGGCACATTCTTT
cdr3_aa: CASSLNRGTFF

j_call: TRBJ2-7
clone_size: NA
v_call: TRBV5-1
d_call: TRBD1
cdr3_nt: TGCGCCAGCAGCTTGGCCGGGACAGGAAATCTATACGAGCAGTACTTC
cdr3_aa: CASSLAGTGNLYEQYF

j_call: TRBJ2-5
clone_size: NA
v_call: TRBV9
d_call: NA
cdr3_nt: TGTGCCAGCAGCGACTACCCGGGGGCCAGGGCCCAGTACTTC
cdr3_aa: CASSDYPGARAQYF

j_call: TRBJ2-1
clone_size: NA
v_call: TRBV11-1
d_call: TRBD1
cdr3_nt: TGTGCCAGCAGCGCTTACAGGGGGCTCAGGGATGAGCAGTTCTTC
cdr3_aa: CASSAYRGLRDEQFF

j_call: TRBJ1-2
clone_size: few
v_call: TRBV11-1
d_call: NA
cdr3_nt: TGTGCCAGCAGCTTAAAGGGGGGAGTCTATGGCTACACCTTC
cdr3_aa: CASSLKGGVYGYTF